Only one count was recorded for the clone carrying this TCR beta chain. This entry belongs to a study of blood T cell repertoires in COVID-19. TCRdb's copy holds only in-frame clones and misses some; the assay was immunoSEQ multiplex PCR. This sample yields 150,000 to 200,000 clones, of which about 80% are seen a single time; roughly 9.6% belongs to the top ten. V was cut by 3 bases and J by 7 bases, with 13 bases left in between. Germline values: CDR1 SGHVS, CDR2 FQNEAQ. The CDR3 runs 14 residues. This chain joins TRBV7-8 and TRBJ1-5; possibly TRBD1 for D (5 bases). The sample consisted of PBMCs or T cells enriched from blood (not recorded which). The sequence was obtained from a man aged 50 to 59 who had recovered from COVID-19. The CDR3 protein is CASSLGQGGQPQHF. In nucleotides, the CDR3 is TGTGCCAGCAGCTTGGGGCAGGGAGGGCAGCCCCAGCATTTT.